The rows below give T cell receptor beta chains drawn from one sample of a study of blood T cell repertoires in COVID-19. Measured with immunoSEQ multiplex PCR; TCRdb has only the in-frame clones, and not every one. Of about 360,000 clones listed, roughly 86% are singletons. The sequencing sample was made of peripheral blood. The receptors were sampled from a human donor in a cohort sampled during active COVID-19. Both conserved end residues are part of each CDR3. A D gene is named only where the DNA matches it firmly. Clone size is shown for a subset of rows, as once, few, many or a class of expanded clone.

D gene	J gene	clone size	V gene	CDR3 protein	CDR3 DNA
.	TRBJ2-3	.	TRBV3-1/TRBV3-2	CASSQGSGVRTDTQYF	TGTGCCAGCAGCCAGGGTTCAGGGGTCCGCACAGATACGCAGTATTTT
.	TRBJ2-3	.	TRBV18	CASSPGSRPGGFTDTQYF	TGTGCCAGCTCACCAGGGAGCAGGCCCGGGGGATTCACAGATACGCAGTATTTT
TRBD2	TRBJ2-7	few	TRBV3-1/TRBV3-2	CASSQGLAAAYEQYF	TGTGCCAGCAGCCAGGGTCTAGCGGCTGCCTACGAGCAGTACTTC
TRBD2	TRBJ2-5	.	TRBV7-9	CASSHTAGGRETQYF	TGTGCCAGCAGCCATACCGCGGGGGGCCGGGAGACCCAGTACTTC
.	TRBJ1-5	.	TRBV30	CAWSGGSHSNQPQHF	TGTGCCTGGAGTGGAGGGTCGCACAGCAATCAGCCCCAGCATTTT
TRBD2	TRBJ2-7	.	TRBV7-8	CASSSSGIPIGQYF	TGTGCCAGCAGCTCTAGCGGGATCCCCATAGGACAGTACTTC
TRBD1	TRBJ1-6	.	TRBV5-4	CASSLEGARLNSPLHF	TGTGCCAGCAGCTTGGAGGGGGCTCGGCTAAATTCACCCCTCCACTTT
.	TRBJ2-2	.	TRBV4-1	CASTTWSPDRTNTGELFF	TGCGCCAGCACGACGTGGTCCCCCGACAGGACGAACACCGGGGAGCTGTTTTTT
.	TRBJ2-3	.	TRBV3-1/TRBV3-2	CASSQEAGSSTDTQYF	TGTGCCAGCAGCCAAGAGGCGGGATCTAGCACAGATACGCAGTATTTT
.	TRBJ2-1	.	TRBV9	CASSVGGRRGYNEQFF	TGTGCCAGCAGCGTAGGTGGCAGGCGTGGATACAATGAGCAGTTCTTC
.	TRBJ2-6	.	TRBV5-1	CASSLGGSGANVLTF	TGCGCCAGCAGCTTGGGAGGAAGTGGGGCCAACGTCCTGACTTTC
.	TRBJ1-4	few	TRBV13	CASSLGFGGANEKLFF	TGTGCCAGCAGCTTAGGATTTGGCGGTGCTAATGAAAAACTGTTTTTT
.	TRBJ2-5	.	TRBV30	CAWNGEAGLETQYF	TGTGCCTGGAACGGCGAGGCGGGCCTAGAGACCCAGTACTTC
.	TRBJ2-7	.	TRBV18	CASSPRGLEQYF	TGTGCCAGCTCACCGAGAGGGCTCGAGCAGTACTTC
TRBD2	TRBJ2-1	.	TRBV9	CASSVVGRGNYNEQFF	TGTGCCAGCAGCGTAGTTGGGCGGGGGAACTACAATGAGCAGTTCTTC
.	TRBJ1-1	.	TRBV10-3	CAITPRGGDTEAFF	TGTGCCATCACCCCCCGGGGGGGCGACACTGAAGCTTTCTTT
.	TRBJ1-5	.	TRBV6-5	CASSRDSNNQPQHF	TGTGCCAGCAGCAGGGACTCGAACAATCAGCCCCAGCATTTT
.	TRBJ1-2	.	TRBV5-1	CASSHGAYGYTF	TGCGCCAGCAGCCACGGAGCCTATGGCTACACCTTC
TRBD1	TRBJ1-1	.	TRBV5-1	CASSFARTGGGKAEAFF	TGCGCCAGCAGCTTTGCCCGGACAGGGGGCGGGAAGGCTGAAGCTTTCTTT
.	TRBJ1-2	.	TRBV23-1	CANPGHRCGYTF	TGCGCCAATCCGGGACATCGATGCGGCTACACCTTC
TRBD2	TRBJ2-5	.	TRBV24-1	CATSDVGAGGETQYF	TGTGCCACCAGTGATGTGGGAGCGGGAGGAGAGACCCAGTACTTC
.	TRBJ2-3	.	TRBV5-1	CASSLEQTTDTQYF	TGCGCCAGCAGCCTGGAACAGACCACAGATACGCAGTATTTT
.	TRBJ2-5	.	TRBV18	CASSPGQSVGETQYF	TGTGCCAGCTCACCAGGACAGTCGGTCGGAGAGACCCAGTACTTC
TRBD1	TRBJ1-2	.	TRBV3-1/TRBV3-2	CASSQDLKQGRDGYTF	TGTGCCAGCAGCCAAGACTTGAAACAGGGGAGAGATGGCTACACCTTC
TRBD1	TRBJ2-7	once	TRBV28	CASSFRGQTYEQYF	TGTGCCAGCAGTTTCAGGGGACAGACCTACGAGCAGTACTTC
TRBD1	TRBJ2-5	few	TRBV4-1	CASRLGQGEETQYF	TGCGCCAGCAGACTGGGACAGGGGGAAGAGACCCAGTACTTC
TRBD2	TRBJ2-3	.	TRBV9	CASSPREQRGIDTQYF	TGTGCCAGCAGCCCCCGTGAACAGCGGGGGATAGATACGCAGTATTTT
.	TRBJ1-4	.	TRBV21-1	CASSKVSFNEDRANEKLFF	TGTGCCAGCAGCAAAGTTTCTTTTAATGAAGACCGGGCTAATGAAAAACTGTTTTTT
.	TRBJ1-5	.	TRBV19	CASTRRPDGGNQPQHF	TGTGCCAGTACTCGACGGCCGGACGGGGGCAATCAGCCCCAGCATTTT
TRBD2	TRBJ2-5	.	TRBV6-5	CASSWAGRGEETQYF	TGTGCCAGCAGTTGGGCTGGGCGGGGGGAGGAGACCCAGTACTTC
.	TRBJ2-7	.	TRBV3-1/TRBV3-2	CASSQSGPGTYEQYF	TGTGCCAGCAGCCAATCAGGACCGGGAACCTACGAGCAGTACTTC
.	TRBJ1-1	.	TRBV5-1	CASSLTINTEAFF	TGCGCCAGCAGCTTGACAATTAACACTGAAGCTTTCTTT
.	TRBJ1-2	many	TRBV6-5	CASRGSYGYTF	TGTGCCAGCAGGGGGAGCTATGGCTACACCTTC
.	TRBJ2-7	.	TRBV12-3/TRBV12-4	CASSSAYEQYF	TGTGCCAGCAGCTCAGCCTACGAGCAGTACTTC
TRBD2	TRBJ2-3	.	TRBV5-1	CASSPLTSGRTDTQYF	TGCGCCAGCAGCCCCCTGACTAGCGGGAGGACAGATACGCAGTATTTT
TRBD2	TRBJ2-3	.	TRBV6-1	CASSEVGAGGTDTQYF	TGTGCCAGCAGTGAAGTTGGAGCGGGAGGCACAGATACGCAGTATTTT
TRBD1	TRBJ2-5	.	TRBV18	CASSPIRGQGAQETQYF	TGTGCCAGCTCACCTATCCGGGGACAGGGGGCGCAAGAGACCCAGTACTTC
TRBD1	TRBJ2-3	.	TRBV7-9	CASSSRGTALSTDTQYF	TGTGCCAGCAGCTCCCGAGGGACAGCGCTTAGCACAGATACGCAGTATTTT
TRBD1	TRBJ2-2	.	TRBV28	CASSFGPGQGHTGELFF	TGTGCCAGCAGTTTTGGCCCGGGACAGGGGCACACCGGGGAGCTGTTTTTT
.	TRBJ1-6	.	TRBV6-1	CASSETQGSPLHF	TGTGCCAGCAGTGAGACTCAAGGTTCACCCCTCCACTTT
.	TRBJ1-1	.	TRBV7-8	CASSPDLTEAFF	TGTGCCAGCAGCCCAGATTTAACTGAAGCTTTCTTT
TRBD1	TRBJ1-4	once	TRBV30	CAWSGPRQGMREKLFF	TGTGCCTGGAGTGGCCCTCGACAGGGGATGAGGGAAAAACTGTTTTTT
.	TRBJ1-2	.	TRBV19	CASTEQGNYGYTF	TGTGCCAGTACCGAACAGGGAAACTATGGCTACACCTTC
.	TRBJ1-4	.	TRBV7-2	CASSLSSGKTNEKLFF	TGTGCCAGCAGCTTAAGTTCGGGAAAAACTAATGAAAAACTGTTTTTT
.	TRBJ2-1	.	TRBV28	CASRKDSESYNEQFF	TGTGCCAGCAGGAAGGACTCCGAGTCCTACAATGAGCAGTTCTTC
.	TRBJ2-3	.	TRBV11-2	CASSFRRQTLKILTDTQYF	TGTGCCAGCAGCTTTCGCCGACAGACCCTAAAGATCCTCACAGATACGCAGTATTTT
.	TRBJ1-2	.	TRBV28	CASSPRGFLFGGYTF	TGTGCCAGCAGTCCGCGGGGTTTCCTATTCGGGGGCTACACCTTC
.	TRBJ1-5	few	TRBV3-1/TRBV3-2	CASSQVAGDQPQHF	TGTGCCAGCAGCCAGGTTGCAGGGGATCAGCCCCAGCATTTT
TRBD1	TRBJ2-4	.	TRBV4-1	CASSPDPGDSTIAKNIQYF	TGCGCCAGCAGCCCTGACCCCGGGGACAGTACCATAGCCAAAAACATTCAGTACTTC
TRBD1	TRBJ1-1	few	TRBV5-6	CASSLLDRANTEAFF	TGTGCCAGCAGCTTGCTGGACAGGGCAAACACTGAAGCTTTCTTT
TRBD1	TRBJ2-1	once	TRBV6-5	CASSRTGLYNEQFF	TGTGCCAGCAGTAGGACAGGCCTATACAATGAGCAGTTCTTC
TRBD1	TRBJ2-3	.	TRBV2	CAGRDRGHSDTQYF	TGTGCCGGACGGGACAGGGGGCATTCAGATACGCAGTATTTT
.	TRBJ1-5	.	TRBV30	CAWSVEENQPQHF	TGTGCCTGGAGTGTAGAGGAGAATCAGCCCCAGCATTTT
.	TRBJ1-2	.	TRBV5-6	CASSLSGQPTGGYTF	TGTGCCAGCAGCTTGTCCGGACAGCCCACCGGCGGCTACACCTTC
TRBD2	TRBJ2-1	.	TRBV24-1	CATSRTSGRYNEQFF	TGTGCCACCAGTAGGACTAGCGGGAGATACAATGAGCAGTTCTTC
TRBD1	TRBJ1-4	.	TRBV23-1	CASKTGIKEKLFF	TGCGCCAGCAAGACAGGGATAAAGGAAAAACTGTTTTTT